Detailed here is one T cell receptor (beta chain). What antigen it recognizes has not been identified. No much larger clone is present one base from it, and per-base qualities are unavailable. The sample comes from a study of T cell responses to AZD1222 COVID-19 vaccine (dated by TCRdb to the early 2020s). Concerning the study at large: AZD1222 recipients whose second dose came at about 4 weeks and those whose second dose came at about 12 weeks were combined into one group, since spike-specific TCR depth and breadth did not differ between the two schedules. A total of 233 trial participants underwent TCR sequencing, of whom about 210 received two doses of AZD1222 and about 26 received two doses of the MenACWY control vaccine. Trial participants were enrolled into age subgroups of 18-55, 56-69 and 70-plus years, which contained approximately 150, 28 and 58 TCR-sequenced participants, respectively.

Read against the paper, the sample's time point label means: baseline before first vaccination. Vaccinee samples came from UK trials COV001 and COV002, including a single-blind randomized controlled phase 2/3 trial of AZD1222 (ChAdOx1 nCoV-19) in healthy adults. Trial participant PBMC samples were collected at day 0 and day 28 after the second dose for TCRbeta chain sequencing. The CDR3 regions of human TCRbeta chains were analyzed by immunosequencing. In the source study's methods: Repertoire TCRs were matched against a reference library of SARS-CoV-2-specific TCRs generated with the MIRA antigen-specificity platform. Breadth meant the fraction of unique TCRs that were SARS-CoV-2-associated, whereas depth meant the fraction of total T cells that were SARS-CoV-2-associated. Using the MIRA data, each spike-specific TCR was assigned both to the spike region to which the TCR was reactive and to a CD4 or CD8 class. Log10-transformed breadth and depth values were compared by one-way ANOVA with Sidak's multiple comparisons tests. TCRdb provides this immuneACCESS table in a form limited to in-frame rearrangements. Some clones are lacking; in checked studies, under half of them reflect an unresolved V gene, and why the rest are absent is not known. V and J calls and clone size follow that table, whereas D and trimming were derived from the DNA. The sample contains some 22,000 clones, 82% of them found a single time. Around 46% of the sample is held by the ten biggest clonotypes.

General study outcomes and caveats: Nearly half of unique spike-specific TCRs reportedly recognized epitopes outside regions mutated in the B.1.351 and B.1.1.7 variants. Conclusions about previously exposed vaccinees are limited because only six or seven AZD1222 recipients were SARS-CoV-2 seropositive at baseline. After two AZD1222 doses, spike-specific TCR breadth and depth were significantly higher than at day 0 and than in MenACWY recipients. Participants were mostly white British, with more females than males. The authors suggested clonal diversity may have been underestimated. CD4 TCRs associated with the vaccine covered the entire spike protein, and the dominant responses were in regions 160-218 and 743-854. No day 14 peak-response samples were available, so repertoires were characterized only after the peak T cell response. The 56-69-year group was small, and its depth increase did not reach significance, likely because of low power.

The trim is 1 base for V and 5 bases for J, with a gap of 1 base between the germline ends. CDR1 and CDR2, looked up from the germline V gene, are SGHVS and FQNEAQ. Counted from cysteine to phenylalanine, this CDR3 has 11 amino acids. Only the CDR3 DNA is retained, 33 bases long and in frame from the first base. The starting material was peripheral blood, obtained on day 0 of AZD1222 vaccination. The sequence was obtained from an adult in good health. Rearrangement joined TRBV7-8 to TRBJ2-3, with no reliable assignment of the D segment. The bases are TGTGCCAGCAGCTTAGAAGATACGCAGTATTTT. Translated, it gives CASSLEDTQYF.